The sequence of this TCR beta chain was determined in a study of early T cells in non-severe SARS-CoV-2 infection. With respect to this clonotype: Its antigen is still unknown.

Individual cDNA molecules were tagged with unique molecular identifiers, the study reported. TCRdb recomputed calls from the 5' RACE reads with MiXCR, one row per CDR3 protein. This sample has approximately 60,000 distinct CDR3 sequences, with around an eighth found just once. Study-wide results and limits: VDJdb matching, biased toward anti-spike CD8 responses, missed private and CD4 specificities.

Deletions cut 4 bases from V and 3 bases from J, with 10 bases between. This CDR3 has 14 residues. The V gene's germline CDR1 is SGDLS and CDR2 YYNGEE. The chain is built from TRBV9 and TRBJ1-4; D is ambiguous. The sample taken for sequencing was whole blood. The sequence derives from an adult who was a healthcare worker with PCR-confirmed SARS-CoV-2 infection or an uninfected control (not recorded which). CDR3 sequence (DNA): TGTGCCAGCAGCCCCGGGAGGGCTAATGAAAAACTGTTTTTT. Its translation: CASSPGRANEKLFF.